A single sample gave rise to the 30 T cell receptor beta chains below, sequenced in a study of blood T cell repertoires in COVID-19 (dated by TCRdb to the early 2020s). The method was the immunoSEQ multiplex PCR assay. TCRdb provides this immuneACCESS table in a form limited to in-frame rearrangements. Some clones are lacking; in checked studies, under half of them reflect an unresolved V gene, and why the rest are absent is not known. In this sample the table shows approximately 92,000 clones, 84% of which occur a single time. The top ten hold about 2% of the sample. Sequencing was carried out using peripheral blood. The receptors here all came from a man aged 70-80 years with active or convalescent COVID-19.

This clone has only one observation. The chain employs TRBV5-1 and TRBJ1-6; a weak D match, TRBD1 (6 bases). This CDR3 comprises 14 residues. The V end was cut by 3 bases, the J end by 10 bases, with 14 bases between. Germline V gene lookup returns CDR1 SGHRS and CDR2 YFSETQ. CDR3 loop: CASSSGQGHSPLHF. The CDR3 nucleotides read TGCGCCAGCAGCTCGGGTCAGGGACACTCACCCCTCCACTTT.

CDR3 region: CASSQGAFFTDTQYF. CDR3 nucleotide sequence: TGTGCCAGCAGTCAGGGGGCCTTCTTCACAGATACGCAGTATTTT. J is TRBJ2-3 and V is TRBV6-6, with 8 positions matching TRBD1. The CDR3 is 15 amino acids. Trimming at V came to 5 bases and at J to 2 bases, leaving 6 bases not matched to a gene. The germline gives CDR1 MNHNY, CDR2 SVGAGI (reference sequence).

This clone came up a few times. The rearrangement uses TRBV19 and TRBJ2-5, with D uncertain. This CDR3 comprises 13 residues. Germline CDR1 reads LNHDA; CDR2 reads SQIVND (reference sequence). Trimming stripped 7 bases from V and 0 bases from J, with 9 bases between. In nucleotides, the CDR3 is TGTGCCAGTACCTTGGAGTACCAAGAGACCCAGTACTTC. Encoded protein: CASTLEYQETQYF.

This chain connects TRBV2 to TRBJ1-6, with 7 bases that match TRBD1. After removal of 6 bases from V and 5 bases from J, the junction contained 4 bases not matched to a gene. Per the germline V gene, CDR1 is SNHLY and CDR2 is FYNNEI. This CDR3 is 14 amino acids long. CDR3 coding DNA: TGTGCCAGCAGGAAGGACAGGAATAATTCACCCCTCCACTTT. It codes for CASRKDRNNSPLHF.

This chain connects TRBV28 to TRBJ2-1, with 8 positions matching TRBD2. From germline, CDR1 is MDHEN and CDR2 SYDVKM. The CDR3 has 16 residues. V shed 6 bases and J 6 bases; nucleotides not matched to a gene: 13. CDR3 bases: TGTGCCAGCAGCTTACCCCAACGGACTAGCCCCAATGAGCAGTTCTTC. Its translation: CASSLPQRTSPNEQFF.

CDR3 sequence reads: CASKRAKNIQYF. In DNA, the CDR3 is TGTGCTAGTAAGCGGGCAAAAAACATTCAGTACTTC. This sequence joins TRBV12-5 and TRBJ2-4; the D gene is possibly TRBD2 (6 bases). The CDR3 has 12 amino acids. Germline values: CDR1 LGHNT, CDR2 FRNRAP. V lost 8 bases and J lost 4, with 9 bases in between.

V is TRBV12-5 and J is TRBJ2-7; 9 bases are shared with TRBD1. This CDR3 is 17 amino acids long. The ends lost 2 bases at V and 4 bases at J; junction bases unmatched: 12. CDR1 and CDR2 (germline): LGHNT, FRNRAP. CDR3 protein: CASGLPSTGQGFYEQYF. CDR3 nucleotide sequence: TGTGCTAGTGGTTTGCCTTCCACGGGACAGGGTTTTTACGAGCAGTACTTC.

The gene calls are TRBV28 and TRBJ1-5; no firm D call. The CDR3 extends over 12 amino acids. Trimming removed 6 bases at V and 2 bases at J, with 5 bases between. Germline V lookup: CDR1 MDHEN, CDR2 SYDVKM. The CDR3 spells CASRSRNQPQHF. The CDR3 DNA follows: TGTGCCAGCAGGAGTCGCAATCAGCCCCAGCATTTT.

The chain links TRBV10-2 to TRBJ1-6, with 9 bases that match TRBD1. Germline values: CDR1 WSHSY, CDR2 SAAADI. Losses at the gene ends were 2 bases for V and 7 bases for J; bases not matched to a gene: 0. This CDR3 contains 14 residues. The CDR3 sequence: CASSEDRGNSPLHF. The CDR3 DNA is TGCGCCAGCAGTGAGGACAGGGGGAATTCACCCCTCCACTTT.

This chain connects TRBV7-8 to TRBJ1-6; D is undetermined. V gave up 8 bases and J gave up 6 bases, with 11 bases separating them. Germline V gene lookup returns CDR1 SGHVS and CDR2 FQNEAQ. The length of the CDR3 is 13 residues. The CDR3 DNA sequence: TGTGCCAGCGGGGAGCAGCCTAATTCACCCCTCCACTTT. It translates to CASGEQPNSPLHF.

The rearrangement joins TRBV28 to TRBJ1-2, with D unresolved. This CDR3 spans 13 amino acids. Germline CDR1 MDHEN, CDR2 SYDVKM. The germline V and J ends were trimmed by 3 bases and 4 bases, with 9 bases remaining between them. CDR3 sequence (DNA): TGTGCCAGCAGTTTGCGTGGGAGCTATGGCTACACCTTC. It codes for CASSLRGSYGYTF.

This chain joins TRBV7-3 and TRBJ1-2; D perhaps matches TRBD1 (5 bases). The V gene's germline CDR1 is SGHTA and CDR2 FQGTGA. Trimming left V 5 bases short and J 6 bases short, with 13 bases between. The CDR3 is 13 amino acids. This chain's CDR3 is CASSLGRENGYTF. CDR3 in DNA: TGTGCCAGCAGCCTGGGGCGGGAAAATGGCTACACCTTC.

J is TRBJ1-4 and V is TRBV7-9, with D possibly TRBD1 on 6 matching bases. Germline values: CDR1 SEHNR, CDR2 FQNEAQ (reference sequence). This CDR3 is built from 15 residues. V was pared by 5 bases and J by 8 bases, with 18 bases between. The CDR3 here is CASSLGAGTLEKLFF. The CDR3 DNA reads TGTGCCAGCAGCCTCGGAGCCGGGACACTGGAAAAACTGTTTTTT.

The V and J genes are TRBV7-9 and TRBJ2-5, with D unclear. This CDR3 spans 12 amino acids. The germline V and J ends were trimmed by 5 bases and 5 bases, with 9 bases remaining between them. Germline loops: CDR1 SEHNR, CDR2 FQNEAQ (reference sequence). Here the CDR3 reads CASSPSLETQYF. DNA for the CDR3: TGTGCCAGCAGCCCGTCCCTGGAGACCCAGTACTTC.

The chain carries TRBV6-5 and TRBJ2-7; 12 bases line up with TRBD2. V shed 6 bases, J shed 3 bases, and the junction held 6 bases outside the gene matches. There are 15 residues in the CDR3. Germline values: CDR1 MNHEY, CDR2 SVGAGI. In DNA form, the CDR3 reads TGTGCCAGCAGATCAGGGACTAGCGGGTTCTACGAGCAGTACTTC. Protein sequence: CASRSGTSGFYEQYF.

The V gene is TRBV10-3, the J gene TRBJ1-5; weak D call: TRBD1 (5 bases). V lost 3 bases to trimming and J lost 8 bases, with 14 bases between them. Germline assignment: CDR1 ENHRY and CDR2 SYGVKD. This CDR3 spans 14 amino acids. The CDR3 DNA reads TGTGCCATCAGTGATTTTCAGGGAAGTGAGCCCCAGCATTTT. This translates into CAISDFQGSEPQHF.

The genes are TRBV14 and TRBJ1-6; D gene uncertain. This CDR3 contains 14 residues. Germline-derived CDR1 and CDR2 are SGHDN and FVKESK. Deletions cut 4 bases from V and 9 bases from J, with 13 bases between. The CDR3 spells CASSLNSEGSPLHF. The CDR3, as DNA: TGTGCCAGCAGCCTCAACTCGGAGGGTTCACCCCTCCACTTT.

The V gene is TRBV25-1, the J gene TRBJ2-7; D remains ambiguous. CDR1 MGHDK and CDR2 SYGVNS come from the germline V gene. This CDR3 has 11 amino acids. V was pared by 7 bases and J by 5 bases, with 9 bases between. CDR3 amino acids: CASNLGHEQYF. The DNA of the CDR3 is TGTGCCAGCAACCTAGGCCACGAGCAGTACTTC.

The chain has TRBV10-2 and TRBJ2-6; D unclear. There are 16 residues in the CDR3. With 0 bases removed from V and 3 bases from J, the gap between germline ends came to 9 bases. Germline CDR1 WSHSY, CDR2 SAAADI. This chain's CDR3 is CASSESTPGGANVLTF. CDR3 sequence (DNA): TGCGCCAGCAGTGAGTCGACCCCGGGTGGGGCCAACGTCCTGACTTTC.

The chain combines TRBV6-6 with TRBJ1-1, with 8 nucleotides matching TRBD1. CDR1 MNHNY and CDR2 SVGAGI come from the germline V gene (reference sequence). With V trimmed by 5 bases and J by 7 bases, 6 bases remained unmatched. This CDR3 comprises 13 residues. CDR3 nucleotide sequence: TGTGCCAGCAGTGACAGGGGCGAGGGTGAAGCTTTCTTT. Protein: CASSDRGEGEAFF.

The chain has TRBV28 and TRBJ1-5, with a weak D call TRBD1 (5 bases). The CDR3 covers 16 residues. Germline CDR1 reads MDHEN; CDR2 reads SYDVKM. V was clipped by 5 bases and J by 0 bases, with 14 bases between them. The CDR3 reads CASSHGGAYSNQPQHF. CDR3 DNA sequence: TGTGCCAGCAGTCACGGGGGAGCTTATAGCAATCAGCCCCAGCATTTT.

This clone was counted once. The chain recombines TRBV11-1 with TRBJ2-7; 7 bases map to TRBD2. Germline trimming cut 5 bases from V and 4 bases from J; bases unmatched to any gene: 14. This CDR3 comprises 16 residues. The germline V gene has CDR1 SGHAT and CDR2 FQDESV (reference sequence). The CDR3 bases are TGTGCCAGCAGCGACAGCACAACCGGGGGGAGTTACGAGCAGTACTTC. Amino acid sequence: CASSDSTTGGSYEQYF. Filled out from reference TRBV11-1 and TRBJ2-7, the complete variable domain reads EAEVAQSPRYKITEKSQAVAFWCDPISGHATLYWYRQILGQGPELLVQFQDESVVDDSQLPKDRFSAERLKGVDSTLKIQPAELGDSAMYLCASSDSTTGGSYEQYFGPGTRLTVT.

The chain uses TRBV7-2 and TRBJ1-2; 8 positions agree with TRBD1. V lost 4 bases, J lost 0 bases, and 7 bases stayed unmatched. This CDR3 has 16 amino acids. CDR1 and CDR2 from the germline V gene are SGHTA and FQGNSA. CDR3 amino acids: CASSSAGTGPNYGYTF. The CDR3 bases are TGTGCCAGCAGCTCAGCTGGGACAGGCCCTAACTATGGCTACACCTTC.

This clone was seen once. The chain joins TRBV10-3 to TRBJ1-5; D possibly corresponds to TRBD1 (5 bases). The germline V gene has CDR1 ENHRY and CDR2 SYGVKD. The V gene lost 4 bases and the J gene lost 4 bases, with 8 bases spanning the gap. The CDR3 runs 13 residues. The CDR3 reads CAISGEGNQPQHF. The CDR3 DNA sequence: TGTGCCATCAGTGGGGAGGGGAATCAGCCCCAGCATTTT.

This clone was observed a single time. The V and J genes are TRBV19 and TRBJ2-5; D may be TRBD1 (5 bases). The germline V gene has CDR1 LNHDA and CDR2 SQIVND (reference sequence). The CDR3 extends over 14 amino acids. Between the trimmed V and J ends, which lost 3 bases and 4 bases, there was a span of 12 bases. The CDR3 is CASSIPPRGETQYF. The DNA of the CDR3 is TGTGCCAGTAGTATCCCACCTAGGGGAGAGACCCAGTACTTC. Supplemented by reference TRBV19 and TRBJ2-5, the full variable domain reads DGGITQSPKYLFRKEGQNVTLSCEQNLNHDAMYWYRQDPGQGLRLIYYSQIVNDFQKGDIAEGYSVSREKKESFPLTVTSAQKNPTAFYLCASSIPPRGETQYFGPGTRLLVL.

The CDR3 region is CASSLTGLENEKLFF. The CDR3 region has the DNA TGTGCCAGCAGCTTAACAGGGCTTGAGAATGAAAAACTGTTTTTT. The chain couples TRBV7-2 to TRBJ1-4; possible D gene TRBD1, 6 bases. This CDR3 has 15 residues. Per germline, CDR1 SGHTA and CDR2 FQGNSA. V dropped 2 bases and J dropped 5 bases, with 12 bases sitting between them.

V gene TRBV5-1 combines with J gene TRBJ2-2, with 7 bases fitting TRBD1. The CDR3 loop spans 15 amino acids. J lost 4 bases, V lost 3 bases, and 6 bases had no gene match. The germline V gene has CDR1 SGHRS and CDR2 YFSETQ. CDR3 sequence (DNA): TGCGCCAGCAGCTCGTACAGGGGCGTCACCGGGGAGCTGTTTTTT. Its translation is CASSSYRGVTGELFF.

The J gene is TRBJ2-7, the V gene TRBV11-2; D is undetermined. The V gene's germline CDR1 is SGHAT and CDR2 FQNNGV. Trimming cost V 1 base and J 3 bases, with 10 bases left between them. This CDR3 is 14 amino acids long. The CDR3 DNA is TGTGCCAGCAGCTTAGCACAGCTCAACTACGAGCAGTACTTC. Protein product: CASSLAQLNYEQYF.

The chain joins TRBV6-1 to TRBJ2-2, with TRBD1 as a possible D gene (6 bases). This CDR3 is 16 amino acids long. Trimming took 3 bases from V and 1 from J, leaving 12 bases between them. CDR1 and CDR2 from the germline V gene are MNHNS and SASEGT. This CDR3 is CASSDPRGLNTGELFF. DNA of the CDR3: TGTGCCAGCAGTGACCCCAGGGGCCTGAACACCGGGGAGCTGTTTTTT.

This clone was observed a few times. V usage is TRBV19 and J usage is TRBJ1-1, with D maybe TRBD1 (6 bases). V lost 5 bases, J lost 11 bases, and 21 bases lay in between. The CDR3 totals 14 residues. Germline V gene lookup returns CDR1 LNHDA and CDR2 SQIVND (reference sequence). As DNA, the CDR3 is TGTGCCAGTAGTTCCTCCGGGACACCCGACGAGGCTTTCTTT. Translated: CASSSSGTPDEAFF.